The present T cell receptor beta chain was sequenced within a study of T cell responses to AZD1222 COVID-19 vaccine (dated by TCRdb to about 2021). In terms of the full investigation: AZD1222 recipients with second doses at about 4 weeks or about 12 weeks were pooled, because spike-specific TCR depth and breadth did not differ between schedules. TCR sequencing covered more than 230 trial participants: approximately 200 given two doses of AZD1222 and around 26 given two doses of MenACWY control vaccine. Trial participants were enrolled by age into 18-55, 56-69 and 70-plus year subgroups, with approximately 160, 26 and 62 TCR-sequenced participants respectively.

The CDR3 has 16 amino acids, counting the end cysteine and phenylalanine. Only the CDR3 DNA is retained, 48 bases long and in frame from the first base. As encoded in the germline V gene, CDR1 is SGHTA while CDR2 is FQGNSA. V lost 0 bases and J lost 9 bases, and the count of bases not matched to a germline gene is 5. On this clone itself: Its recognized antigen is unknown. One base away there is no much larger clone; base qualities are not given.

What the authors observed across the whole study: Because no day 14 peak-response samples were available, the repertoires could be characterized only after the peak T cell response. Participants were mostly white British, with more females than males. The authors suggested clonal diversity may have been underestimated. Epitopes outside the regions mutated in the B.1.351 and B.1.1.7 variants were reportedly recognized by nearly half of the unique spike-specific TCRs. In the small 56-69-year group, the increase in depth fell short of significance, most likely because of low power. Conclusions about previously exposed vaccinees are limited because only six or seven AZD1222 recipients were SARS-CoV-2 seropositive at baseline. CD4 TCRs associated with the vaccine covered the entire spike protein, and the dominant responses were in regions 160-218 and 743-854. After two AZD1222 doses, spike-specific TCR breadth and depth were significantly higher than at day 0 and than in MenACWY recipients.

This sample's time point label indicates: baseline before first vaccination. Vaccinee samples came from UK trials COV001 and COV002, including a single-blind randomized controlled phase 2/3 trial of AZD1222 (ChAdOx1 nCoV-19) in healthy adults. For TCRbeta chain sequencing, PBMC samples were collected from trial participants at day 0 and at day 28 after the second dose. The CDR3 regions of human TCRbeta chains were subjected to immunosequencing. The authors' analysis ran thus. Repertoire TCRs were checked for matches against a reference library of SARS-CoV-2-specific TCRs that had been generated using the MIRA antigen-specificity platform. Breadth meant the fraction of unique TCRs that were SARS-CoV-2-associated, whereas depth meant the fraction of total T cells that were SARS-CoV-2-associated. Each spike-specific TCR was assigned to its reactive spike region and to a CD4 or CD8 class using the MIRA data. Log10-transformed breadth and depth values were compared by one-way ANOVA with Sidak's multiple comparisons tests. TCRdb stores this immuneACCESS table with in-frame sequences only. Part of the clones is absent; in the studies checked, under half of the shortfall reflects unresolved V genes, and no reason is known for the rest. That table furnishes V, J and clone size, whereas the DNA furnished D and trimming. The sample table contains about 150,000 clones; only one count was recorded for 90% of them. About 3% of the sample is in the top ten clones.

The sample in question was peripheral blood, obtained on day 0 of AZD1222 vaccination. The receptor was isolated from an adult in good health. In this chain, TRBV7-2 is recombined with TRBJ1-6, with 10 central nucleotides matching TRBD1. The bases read TGTGCCAGCAGCTTAGCGTTCGGGACAGGGGCTTCACCCCTCCACTTT. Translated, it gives CASSLAFGTGASPLHF.